This TCR beta chain was captured in a study of blood T cell repertoires in COVID-19. CDR1 is KGHDR, CDR2 SFDVKD, per germline. This CDR3 has 13 amino acids. Losses at the gene ends were 3 bases for V and 5 bases for J; bases not matched to a gene: 2. In the original analysis: Amplified reference gene primers provided the basis for estimating nucleated cell counts. Repertoires were generated with immunoSEQ multiplex PCR, while TCRdb's copy carries only in-frame clones and drops some. V and J calls and clone size are copied from that table; D and trimming were computed from the DNA. This table has about 150,000 clones, roughly nine tenths appearing once.

The sequenced material came from peripheral blood. This TCR came from a woman in her sixties or seventies with acute or convalescent COVID-19. The chain uses TRBV24-1 and TRBJ1-1, with 7 bases fitting TRBD1. CDR3 in DNA: TGTGCCACCAGTGATGCGACAGGGACTGAAGCTTTCTTT. Translation gives CATSDATGTEAFF.